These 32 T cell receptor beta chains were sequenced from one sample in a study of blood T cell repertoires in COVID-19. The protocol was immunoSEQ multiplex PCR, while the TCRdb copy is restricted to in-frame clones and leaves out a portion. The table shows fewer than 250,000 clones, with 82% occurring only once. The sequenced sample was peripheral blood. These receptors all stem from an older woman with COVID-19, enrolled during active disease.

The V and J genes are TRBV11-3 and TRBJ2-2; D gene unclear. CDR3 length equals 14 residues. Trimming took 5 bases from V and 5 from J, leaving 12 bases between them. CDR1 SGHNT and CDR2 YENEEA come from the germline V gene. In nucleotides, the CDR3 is TGTGCCAGCAGCCGCAGCGCTGGTACCGGGGAGCTGTTTTTT. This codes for CASSRSAGTGELFF. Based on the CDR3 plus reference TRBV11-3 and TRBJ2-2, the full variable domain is EAGVVQSPRYKIIEKKQPVAFWCNPISGHNTLYWYLQNLGQGPELLIRYENEEAVDDSQLPKDRFSAERLKGVDSTLKIQPAELGDSAVYLCASSRSAGTGELFFGEGSRLTVL.

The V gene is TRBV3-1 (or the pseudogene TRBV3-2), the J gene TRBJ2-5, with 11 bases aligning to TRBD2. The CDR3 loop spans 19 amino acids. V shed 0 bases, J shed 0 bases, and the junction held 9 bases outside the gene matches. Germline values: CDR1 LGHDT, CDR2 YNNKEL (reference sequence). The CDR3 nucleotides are TGTGCCAGCAGCCAAGAGTATGGGCTTAGCGGGAGGGACCAAGAGACCCAGTACTTC. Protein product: CASSQEYGLSGRDQETQYF.

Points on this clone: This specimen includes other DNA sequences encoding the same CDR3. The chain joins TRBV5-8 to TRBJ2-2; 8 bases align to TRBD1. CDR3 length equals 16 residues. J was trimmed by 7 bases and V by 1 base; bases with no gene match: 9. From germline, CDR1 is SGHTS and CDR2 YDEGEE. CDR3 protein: CASSLSDRVYVGELFF. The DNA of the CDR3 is TGTGCCAGCAGCTTGTCGGACAGGGTATACGTCGGGGAGCTGTTTTTT.

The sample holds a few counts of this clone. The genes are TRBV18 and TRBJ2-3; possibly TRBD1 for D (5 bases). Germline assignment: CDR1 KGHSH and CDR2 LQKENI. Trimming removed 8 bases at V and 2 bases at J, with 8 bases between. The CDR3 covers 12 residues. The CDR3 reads CASGALTDTQYF. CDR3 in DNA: TGTGCCAGCGGGGCCCTCACAGATACGCAGTATTTT.

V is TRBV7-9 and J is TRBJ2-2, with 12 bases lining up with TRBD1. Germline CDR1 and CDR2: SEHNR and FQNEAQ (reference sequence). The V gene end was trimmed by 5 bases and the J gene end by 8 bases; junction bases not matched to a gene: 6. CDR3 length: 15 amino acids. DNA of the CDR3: TGTGCCAGCAGCCCCCGGGACAGGGGGCGAGGGGAGCTGTTTTTT. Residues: CASSPRDRGRGELFF.

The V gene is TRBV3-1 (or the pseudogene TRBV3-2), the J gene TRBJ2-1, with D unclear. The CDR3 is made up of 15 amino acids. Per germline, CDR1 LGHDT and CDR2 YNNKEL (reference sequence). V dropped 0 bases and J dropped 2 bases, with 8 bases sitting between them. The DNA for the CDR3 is TGTGCCAGCAGCCAAGATGCAGTTACCTACAATGAGCAGTTCTTC. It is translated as CASSQDAVTYNEQFF.

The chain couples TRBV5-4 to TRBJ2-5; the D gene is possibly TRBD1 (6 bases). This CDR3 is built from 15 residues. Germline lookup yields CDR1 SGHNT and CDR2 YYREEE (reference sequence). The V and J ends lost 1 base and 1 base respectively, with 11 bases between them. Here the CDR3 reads CASSLRTELQETQYF. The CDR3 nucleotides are TGTGCCAGCAGCTTGCGGACAGAGCTCCAAGAGACCCAGTACTTC.

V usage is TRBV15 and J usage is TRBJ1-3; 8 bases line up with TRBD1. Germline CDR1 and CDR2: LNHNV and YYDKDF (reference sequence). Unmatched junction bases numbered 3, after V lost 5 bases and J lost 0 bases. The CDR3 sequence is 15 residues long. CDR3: CATSATGGSGNTIYF. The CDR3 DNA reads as TGTGCCACCAGCGCAACAGGGGGCTCTGGAAACACCATATATTTT.

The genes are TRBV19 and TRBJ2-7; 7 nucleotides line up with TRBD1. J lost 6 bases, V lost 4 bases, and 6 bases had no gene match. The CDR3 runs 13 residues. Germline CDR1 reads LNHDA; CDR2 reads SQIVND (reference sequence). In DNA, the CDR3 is TGTGCCAGTAGTAGGGGACAGACCACCGAGCAGTACTTC. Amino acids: CASSRGQTTEQYF.

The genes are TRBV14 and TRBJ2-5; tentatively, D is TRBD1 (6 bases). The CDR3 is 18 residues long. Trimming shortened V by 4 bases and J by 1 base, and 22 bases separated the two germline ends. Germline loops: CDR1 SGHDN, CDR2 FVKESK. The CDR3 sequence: CASSPNYVDSSFQETQYF. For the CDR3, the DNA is TGTGCCAGCAGCCCCAATTACGTGGACAGCTCATTCCAAGAGACCCAGTACTTC. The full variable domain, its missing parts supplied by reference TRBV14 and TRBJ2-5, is EAGVTQFPSHSVIEKGQTVTLRCDPISGHDNLYWYRRVMGKEIKFLLHFVKESKQDESGMPNNRFLAERTGGTYSTLKVQPAELEDSGVYFCASSPNYVDSSFQETQYFGPGTRLLVL.

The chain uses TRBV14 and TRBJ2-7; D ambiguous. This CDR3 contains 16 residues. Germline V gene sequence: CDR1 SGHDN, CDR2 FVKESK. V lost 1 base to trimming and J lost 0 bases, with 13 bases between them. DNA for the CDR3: TGTGCCAGCAGCCAAGTTCCCCTCCTCAGCTCCTACGAGCAGTACTTC. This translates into CASSQVPLLSSYEQYF.

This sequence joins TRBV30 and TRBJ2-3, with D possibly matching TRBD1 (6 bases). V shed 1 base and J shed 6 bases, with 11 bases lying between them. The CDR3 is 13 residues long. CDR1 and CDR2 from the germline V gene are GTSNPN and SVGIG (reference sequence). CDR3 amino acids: CAWSDSRGDTQYF. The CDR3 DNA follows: TGTGCCTGGAGTGACTCTAGGGGGGATACGCAGTATTTT. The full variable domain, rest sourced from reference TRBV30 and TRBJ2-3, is SQTIHQWPATLVQPVGSPLSLECTVEGTSNPNLYWYRQAAGRGLQLLFYSVGIGQISSEVPQNLSASRPQDRQFILSSKKLLLSDSGFYLCAWSDSRGDTQYFGPGTRLTVL.

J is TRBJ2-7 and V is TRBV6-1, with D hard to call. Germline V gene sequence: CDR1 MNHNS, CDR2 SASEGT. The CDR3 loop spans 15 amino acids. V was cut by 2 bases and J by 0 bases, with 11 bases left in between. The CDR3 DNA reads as TGTGCCAGCAGTGAATTCCGCCTTAGCTCCTACGAGCAGTACTTC. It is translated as CASSEFRLSSYEQYF.

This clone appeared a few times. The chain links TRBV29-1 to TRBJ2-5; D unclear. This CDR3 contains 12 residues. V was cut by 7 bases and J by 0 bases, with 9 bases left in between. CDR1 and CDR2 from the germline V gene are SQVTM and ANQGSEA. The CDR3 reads CSGQTDQETQYF. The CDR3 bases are TGCAGCGGCCAGACTGACCAAGAGACCCAGTACTTC.

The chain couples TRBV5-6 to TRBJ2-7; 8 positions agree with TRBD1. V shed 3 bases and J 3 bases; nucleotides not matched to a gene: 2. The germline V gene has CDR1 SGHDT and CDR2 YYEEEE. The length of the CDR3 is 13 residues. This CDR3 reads CASSSQGVYEQYF. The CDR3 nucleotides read TGTGCCAGCAGCTCACAGGGGGTCTACGAGCAGTACTTC.

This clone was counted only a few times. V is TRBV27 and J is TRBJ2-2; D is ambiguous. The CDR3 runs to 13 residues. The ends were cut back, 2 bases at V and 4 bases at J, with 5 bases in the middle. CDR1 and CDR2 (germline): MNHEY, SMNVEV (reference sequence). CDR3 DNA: TGTGCCAGCAGTTTAATTAGCACCGGGGAGCTGTTTTTT. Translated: CASSLISTGELFF.

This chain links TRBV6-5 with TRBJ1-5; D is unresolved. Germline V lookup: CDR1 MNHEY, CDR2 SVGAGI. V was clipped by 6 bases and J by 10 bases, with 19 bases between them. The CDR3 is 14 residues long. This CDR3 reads CASSGSGRLEPQHF. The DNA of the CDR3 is TGTGCCAGCAGCGGTTCGGGTCGACTGGAACCCCAGCATTTT.

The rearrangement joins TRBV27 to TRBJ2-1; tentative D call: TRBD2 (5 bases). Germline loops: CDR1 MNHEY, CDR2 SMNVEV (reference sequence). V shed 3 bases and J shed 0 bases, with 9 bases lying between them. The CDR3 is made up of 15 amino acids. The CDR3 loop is CASSFLGSSYNEQFF. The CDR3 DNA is TGTGCCAGCAGTTTTTTGGGGAGCTCCTACAATGAGCAGTTCTTC.

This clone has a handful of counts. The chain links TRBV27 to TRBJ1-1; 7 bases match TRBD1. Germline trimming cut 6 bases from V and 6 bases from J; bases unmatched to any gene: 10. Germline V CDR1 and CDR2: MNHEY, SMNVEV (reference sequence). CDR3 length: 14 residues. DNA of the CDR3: TGTGCCAGCAGCCCCTCTCCCCAGGGGGCTGAAGCTTTCTTT. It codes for CASSPSPQGAEAFF.

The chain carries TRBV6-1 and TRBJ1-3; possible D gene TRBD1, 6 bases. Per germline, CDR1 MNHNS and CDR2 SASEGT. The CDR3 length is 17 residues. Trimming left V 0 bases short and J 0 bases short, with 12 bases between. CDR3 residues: CASSEANQGFSGNTIYF. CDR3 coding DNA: TGTGCCAGCAGTGAAGCCAATCAGGGGTTCTCTGGAAACACCATATATTTT.

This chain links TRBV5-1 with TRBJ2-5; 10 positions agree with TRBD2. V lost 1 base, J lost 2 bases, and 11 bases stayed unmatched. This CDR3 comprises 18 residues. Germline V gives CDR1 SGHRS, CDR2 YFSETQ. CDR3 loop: CASSLRPSGRGDQETQYF. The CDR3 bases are TGCGCCAGCAGCTTGCGGCCTAGCGGGAGAGGGGATCAAGAGACCCAGTACTTC.

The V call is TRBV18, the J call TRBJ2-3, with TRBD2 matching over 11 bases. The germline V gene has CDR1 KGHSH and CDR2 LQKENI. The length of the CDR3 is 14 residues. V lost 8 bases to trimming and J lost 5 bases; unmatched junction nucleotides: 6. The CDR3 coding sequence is TGTGCCAGCGTACTAGCGGGGGCCCAAGATACGCAGTATTTT. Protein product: CASVLAGAQDTQYF.

The CDR3 reads CASSGGLAGEVYEQYF. The CDR3 DNA follows: TGTGCCAGCAGCGGAGGACTAGCGGGAGAGGTTTACGAGCAGTACTTC. The rearrangement links TRBV5-4 to TRBJ2-7, with 13 bases lining up with TRBD2. The germline V gene has CDR1 SGHNT and CDR2 YYREEE (reference sequence). The CDR3 is 16 amino acids. The trim removed 4 bases at V and 4 bases at J, leaving 8 bases unmatched. The variable domain in full, completed from reference TRBV5-4 and TRBJ2-7, reads ETGVTQSPTHLIKTRGQQVTLRCSSQSGHNTVSWYQQALGQGPQFIFQYYREEENGRGNFPPRFSGLQFPNYSSELNVNALELDDSALYLCASSGGLAGEVYEQYFGPGTRLTVT.

The CDR3 loop reads CAWSVQFGQLNTEAFF. As DNA, the CDR3 is TGTGCCTGGAGTGTCCAATTCGGACAGCTAAACACTGAAGCTTTCTTT. The rearrangement joins TRBV30 to TRBJ1-1; a weak D match, TRBD1 (6 bases). The CDR3 runs 16 residues. The V end lost 0 bases, the J end lost 2 bases, and 16 bases lay between the germline ends. The germline gives CDR1 GTSNPN, CDR2 SVGIG (reference sequence).

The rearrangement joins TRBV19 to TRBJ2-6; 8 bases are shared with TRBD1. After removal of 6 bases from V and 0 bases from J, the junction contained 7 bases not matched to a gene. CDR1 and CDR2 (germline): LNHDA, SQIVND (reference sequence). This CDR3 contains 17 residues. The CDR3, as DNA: TGTGCCAGTAGGATTGGGACAGGAGCCTCTGGGGCCAACGTCCTGACTTTC. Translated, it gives CASRIGTGASGANVLTF.

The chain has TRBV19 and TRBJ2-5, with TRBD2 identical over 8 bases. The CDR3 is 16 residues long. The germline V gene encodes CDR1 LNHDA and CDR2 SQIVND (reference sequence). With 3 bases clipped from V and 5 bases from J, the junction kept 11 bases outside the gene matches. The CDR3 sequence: CASSMVAGSGAETQYF. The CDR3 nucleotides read TGTGCCAGTAGTATGGTAGCGGGGTCGGGTGCGGAGACCCAGTACTTC.

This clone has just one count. CDR3 DNA sequence: TGTGCCAGTAGCGGGCGGAGGGGGCCAAGCACTGAAGCTTTCTTT. It translates to CASSGRRGPSTEAFF. This chain joins TRBV19 and TRBJ1-1, with 7 bases identical to TRBD1. The CDR3 contains 15 residues. Germline V lookup: CDR1 LNHDA, CDR2 SQIVND (reference sequence). Losses at the gene ends were 6 bases for V and 4 bases for J; bases not matched to a gene: 11.

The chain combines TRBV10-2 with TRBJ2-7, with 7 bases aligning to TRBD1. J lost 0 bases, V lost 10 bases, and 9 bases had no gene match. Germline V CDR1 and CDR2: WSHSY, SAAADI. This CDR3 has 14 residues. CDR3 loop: CATKGQGDSYEQYV. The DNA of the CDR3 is TGCGCCACCAAAGGGCAGGGGGACTCCTACGAGCAGTACGTC.

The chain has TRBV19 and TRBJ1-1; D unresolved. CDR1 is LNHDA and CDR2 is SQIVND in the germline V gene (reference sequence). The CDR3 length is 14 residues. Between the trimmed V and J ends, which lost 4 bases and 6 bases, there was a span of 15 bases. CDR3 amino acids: CASSTLVTGSEAFF. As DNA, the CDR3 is TGTGCCAGTAGTACACTCGTTACCGGGTCTGAAGCTTTCTTT.

The CDR3 here is CASSYTRTGSPYTF. CDR3 sequence (DNA): TGTGCCAGCAGTTACACAAGGACAGGGTCCCCCTACACCTTC. This chain links TRBV6-6 with TRBJ1-2; 8 nucleotides agree with TRBD1. With V trimmed by 2 bases and J by 10 bases, 9 bases remained unmatched. In germline, CDR1 is MNHNY, CDR2 SVGAGI (reference sequence). This CDR3 contains 14 residues.

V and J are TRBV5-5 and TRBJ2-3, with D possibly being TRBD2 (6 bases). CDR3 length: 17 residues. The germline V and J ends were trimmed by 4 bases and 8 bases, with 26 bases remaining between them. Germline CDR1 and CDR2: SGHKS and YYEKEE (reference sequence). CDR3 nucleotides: TGTGCCAGCAGCGCCCCGAGGAGGGGCCTCCGGGCGGGTACGCAGTATTTT. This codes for CASSAPRRGLRAGTQYF.

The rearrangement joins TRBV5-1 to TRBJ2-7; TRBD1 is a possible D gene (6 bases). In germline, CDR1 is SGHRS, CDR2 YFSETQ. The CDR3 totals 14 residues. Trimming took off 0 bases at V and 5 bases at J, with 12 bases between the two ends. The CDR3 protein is CASSLDQGYDEQYF. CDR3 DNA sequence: TGCGCCAGCAGCTTGGATCAGGGGTACGACGAGCAGTACTTC.